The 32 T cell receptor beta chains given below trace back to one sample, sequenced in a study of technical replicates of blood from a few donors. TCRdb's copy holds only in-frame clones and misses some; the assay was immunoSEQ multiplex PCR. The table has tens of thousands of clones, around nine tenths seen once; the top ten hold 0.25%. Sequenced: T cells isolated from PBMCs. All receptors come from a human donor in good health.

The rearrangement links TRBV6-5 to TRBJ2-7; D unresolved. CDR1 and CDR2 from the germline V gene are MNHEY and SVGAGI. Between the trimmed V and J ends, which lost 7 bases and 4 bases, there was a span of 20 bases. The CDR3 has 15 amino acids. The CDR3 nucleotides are TGTGCCAGCAAACCGGGTAACCGCCCTCAATACGAGCAGTACTTC. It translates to CASKPGNRPQYEQYF.

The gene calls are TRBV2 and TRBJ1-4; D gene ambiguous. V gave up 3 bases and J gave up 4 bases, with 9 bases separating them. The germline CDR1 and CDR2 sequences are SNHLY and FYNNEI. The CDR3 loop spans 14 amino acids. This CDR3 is CASSDGQINEKLFF. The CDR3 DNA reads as TGTGCCAGCAGTGATGGGCAGATTAATGAAAAACTGTTTTTT.

CDR3 sequence reads: CASSLVGRSDYEQYF. The CDR3 bases are TGCGCCAGCAGCTTGGTTGGGAGAAGTGACTACGAGCAGTACTTC. The chain carries TRBV5-1 and TRBJ2-7, with a possible D match to TRBD2 (5 bases). The CDR3 is 15 amino acids. Trimming left V 0 bases short and J 3 bases short, with 13 bases between. Germline lookup yields CDR1 SGHRS and CDR2 YFSETQ.

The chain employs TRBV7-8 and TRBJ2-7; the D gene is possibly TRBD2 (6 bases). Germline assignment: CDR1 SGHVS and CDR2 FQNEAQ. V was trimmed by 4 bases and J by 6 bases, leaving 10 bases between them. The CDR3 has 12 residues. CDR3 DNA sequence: TGTGCCAGCAGCTCGGGACTTCCCGAGCAGTACTTC. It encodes CASSSGLPEQYF.

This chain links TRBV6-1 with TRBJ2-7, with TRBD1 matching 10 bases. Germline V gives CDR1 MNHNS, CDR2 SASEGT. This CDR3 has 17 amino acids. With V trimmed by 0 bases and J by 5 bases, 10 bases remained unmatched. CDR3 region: CASSEAKSGTGVNEQYF. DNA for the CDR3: TGTGCCAGCAGTGAAGCAAAATCCGGGACAGGGGTAAACGAGCAGTACTTC.

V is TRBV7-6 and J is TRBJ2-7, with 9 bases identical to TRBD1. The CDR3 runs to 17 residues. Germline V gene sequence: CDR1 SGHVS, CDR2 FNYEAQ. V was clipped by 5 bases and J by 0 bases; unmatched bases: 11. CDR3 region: CASSMGQGMLSSYEQYF. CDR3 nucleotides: TGTGCCAGCAGCATGGGACAGGGTATGCTTAGCTCCTACGAGCAGTACTTC.

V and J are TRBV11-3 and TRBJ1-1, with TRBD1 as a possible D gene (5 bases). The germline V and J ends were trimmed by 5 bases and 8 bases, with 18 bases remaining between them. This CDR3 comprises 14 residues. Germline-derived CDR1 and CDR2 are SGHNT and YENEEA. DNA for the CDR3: TGTGCCAGCAGCCTTAGGTCCCGGGGGGTAGAAGCTTTCTTT. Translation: CASSLRSRGVEAFF.

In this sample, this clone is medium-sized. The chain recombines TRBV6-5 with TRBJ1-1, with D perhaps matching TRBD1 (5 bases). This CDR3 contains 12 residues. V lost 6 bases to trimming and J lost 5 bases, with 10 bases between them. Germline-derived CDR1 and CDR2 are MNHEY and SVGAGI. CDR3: CASSREGTEAFF. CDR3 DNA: TGTGCCAGCAGCAGGGAAGGTACTGAAGCTTTCTTT.

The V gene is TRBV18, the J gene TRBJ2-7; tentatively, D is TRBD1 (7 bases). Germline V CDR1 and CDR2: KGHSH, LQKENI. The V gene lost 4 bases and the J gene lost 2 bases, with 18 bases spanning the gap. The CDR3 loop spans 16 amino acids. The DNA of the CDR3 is TGTGCCAGCTCACAACTACCGGGGGACAGTACCTACGAGCAGTACTTC. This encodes CASSQLPGDSTYEQYF.

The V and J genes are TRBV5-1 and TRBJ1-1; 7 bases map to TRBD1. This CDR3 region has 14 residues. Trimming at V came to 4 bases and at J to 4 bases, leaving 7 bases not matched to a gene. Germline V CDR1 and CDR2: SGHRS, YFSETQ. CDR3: CASSPDRAGTEAFF. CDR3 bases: TGCGCCAGCAGCCCCGACAGGGCCGGCACTGAAGCTTTCTTT.

For the CDR3, the DNA is TGTGCCAGCAGCTTCCCAGGGTCCTACGAGCAGTACTTC. Protein sequence: CASSFPGSYEQYF. The chain couples TRBV5-5 to TRBJ2-7; D possibly corresponds to TRBD1 (5 bases). CDR1 is SGHKS and CDR2 is YYEKEE in the germline V gene (reference sequence). The CDR3 totals 13 residues. The ends were cut back, 2 bases at V and 1 base at J, with 7 bases in the middle.

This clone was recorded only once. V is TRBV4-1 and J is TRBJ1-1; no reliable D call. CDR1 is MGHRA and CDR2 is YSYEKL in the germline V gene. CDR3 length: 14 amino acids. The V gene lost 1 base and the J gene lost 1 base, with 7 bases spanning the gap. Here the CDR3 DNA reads TGCGCCAGCAGCCAAGGTCTGAGGAACACTGAAGCTTTCTTT. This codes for CASSQGLRNTEAFF.

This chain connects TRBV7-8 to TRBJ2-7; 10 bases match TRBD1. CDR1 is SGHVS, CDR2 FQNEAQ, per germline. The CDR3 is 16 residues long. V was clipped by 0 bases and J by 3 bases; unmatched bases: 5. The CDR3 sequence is CASSLASGTGVYEQYF. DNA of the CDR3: TGTGCCAGCAGCTTAGCTTCGGGGACAGGGGTCTACGAGCAGTACTTC.

CDR3 coding DNA: TGTGCCAGCAGCACCGGGACACATGAAAAACTGTTTTTT. Translation: CASSTGTHEKLFF. This sequence joins TRBV28 and TRBJ1-4, with a tentative D call TRBD1 (6 bases). CDR1 MDHEN and CDR2 SYDVKM come from the germline V gene. Trimming left V 6 bases short and J 6 bases short, with 11 bases between. The CDR3 length is 13 residues.

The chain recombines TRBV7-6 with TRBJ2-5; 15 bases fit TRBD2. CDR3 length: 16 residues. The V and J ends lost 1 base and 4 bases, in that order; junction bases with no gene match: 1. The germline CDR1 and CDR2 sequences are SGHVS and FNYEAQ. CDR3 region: CASSLGTSGRGETQYF. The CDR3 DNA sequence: TGTGCCAGCAGCTTAGGGACTAGCGGGAGGGGAGAGACCCAGTACTTC.

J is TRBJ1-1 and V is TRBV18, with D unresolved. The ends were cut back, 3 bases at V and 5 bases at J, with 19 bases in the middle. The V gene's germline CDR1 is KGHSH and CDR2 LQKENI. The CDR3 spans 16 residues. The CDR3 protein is CASSPPSTGRETEAFF. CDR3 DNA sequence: TGTGCCAGCTCACCTCCTTCGACGGGGAGGGAGACTGAAGCTTTCTTT.

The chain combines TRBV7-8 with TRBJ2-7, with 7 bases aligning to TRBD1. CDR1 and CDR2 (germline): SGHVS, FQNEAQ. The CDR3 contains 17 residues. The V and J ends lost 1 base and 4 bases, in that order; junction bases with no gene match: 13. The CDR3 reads CASSLGTGGQSTYEQYF. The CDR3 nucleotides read TGTGCCAGCAGCTTAGGTACTGGGGGACAGTCTACATACGAGCAGTACTTC.

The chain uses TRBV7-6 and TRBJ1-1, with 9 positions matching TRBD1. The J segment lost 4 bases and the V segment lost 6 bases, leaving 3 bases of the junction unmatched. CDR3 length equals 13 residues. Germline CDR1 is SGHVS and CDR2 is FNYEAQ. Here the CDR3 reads CASRSTGGTEAFF. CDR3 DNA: TGTGCCAGCAGGTCGACAGGGGGCACTGAAGCTTTCTTT. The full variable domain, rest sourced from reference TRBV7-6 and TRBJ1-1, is GAGVSQSPRYKVTKRGQDVALRCDPISGHVSLYWYRQALGQGPEFLTYFNYEAQQDKSGLPNDRFSAERPEGSISTLTIQRTEQRDSAMYRCASRSTGGTEAFFGQGTRLTVV.

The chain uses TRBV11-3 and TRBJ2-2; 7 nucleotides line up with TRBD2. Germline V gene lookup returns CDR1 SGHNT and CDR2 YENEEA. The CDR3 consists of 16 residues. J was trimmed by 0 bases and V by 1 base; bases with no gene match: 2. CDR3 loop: CASSLVGTTNTGELFF. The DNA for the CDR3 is TGTGCCAGCAGCTTAGTTGGGACTACGAACACCGGGGAGCTGTTTTTT.

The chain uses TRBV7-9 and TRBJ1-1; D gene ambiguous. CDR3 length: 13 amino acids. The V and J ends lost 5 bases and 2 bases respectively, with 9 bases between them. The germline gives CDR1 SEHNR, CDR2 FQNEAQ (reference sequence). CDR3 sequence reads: CASSPTENTEAFF. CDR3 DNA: TGTGCCAGCAGCCCGACTGAAAACACTGAAGCTTTCTTT. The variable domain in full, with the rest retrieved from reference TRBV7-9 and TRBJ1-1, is DTGVSQNPRHKITKRGQNVTFRCDPISEHNRLYWYRQTLGQGPEFLTYFQNEAQLEKSRLLSDRFSAERPKGSFSTLEIQRTEQGDSAMYLCASSPTENTEAFFGQGTRLTVV.

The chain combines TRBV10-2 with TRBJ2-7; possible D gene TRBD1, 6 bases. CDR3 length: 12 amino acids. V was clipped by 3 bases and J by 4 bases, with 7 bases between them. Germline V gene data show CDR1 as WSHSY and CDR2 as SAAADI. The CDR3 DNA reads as TGCGCCAGCAGTGACAGGGGTTACGAGCAGTACTTC. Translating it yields CASSDRGYEQYF.

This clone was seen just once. In nucleotides, the CDR3 is TGTGCCAGCAGTGAAAGGACTAACCCCACAGATACGCAGTATTTT. As protein: CASSERTNPTDTQYF. The chain is built from TRBV2 and TRBJ2-3, with a weak D call TRBD2 (6 bases). The V end lost 2 bases, the J end lost 2 bases, and 11 bases lay between the germline ends. The CDR3 sequence is 15 residues long. Germline V gives CDR1 SNHLY, CDR2 FYNNEI.

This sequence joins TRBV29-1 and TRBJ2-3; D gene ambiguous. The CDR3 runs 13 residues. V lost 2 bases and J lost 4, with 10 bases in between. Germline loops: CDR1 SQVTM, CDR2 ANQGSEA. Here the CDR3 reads CSVEYPPADTQYF. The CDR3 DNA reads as TGCAGCGTTGAATATCCTCCGGCAGATACGCAGTATTTT.

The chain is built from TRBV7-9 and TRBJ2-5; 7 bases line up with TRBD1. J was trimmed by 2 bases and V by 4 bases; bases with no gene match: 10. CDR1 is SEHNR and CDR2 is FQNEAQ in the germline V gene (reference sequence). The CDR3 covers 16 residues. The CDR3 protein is CASSSSGTAHQETQYF. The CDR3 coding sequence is TGTGCCAGCAGCTCCTCAGGGACAGCCCATCAAGAGACCCAGTACTTC.

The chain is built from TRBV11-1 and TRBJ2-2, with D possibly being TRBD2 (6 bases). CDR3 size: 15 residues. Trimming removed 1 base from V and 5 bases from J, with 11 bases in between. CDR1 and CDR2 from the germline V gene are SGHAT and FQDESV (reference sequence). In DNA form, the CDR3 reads TGTGCCAGCAGCTTAGGGTCGGGAGCTACCGGGGAGCTGTTTTTT. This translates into CASSLGSGATGELFF.

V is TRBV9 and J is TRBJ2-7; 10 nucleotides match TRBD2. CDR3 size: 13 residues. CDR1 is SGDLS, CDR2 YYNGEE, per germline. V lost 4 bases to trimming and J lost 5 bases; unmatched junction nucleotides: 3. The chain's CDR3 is CASSRSGGDEQYF. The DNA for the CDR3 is TGTGCCAGCAGCAGGAGCGGGGGGGACGAGCAGTACTTC.

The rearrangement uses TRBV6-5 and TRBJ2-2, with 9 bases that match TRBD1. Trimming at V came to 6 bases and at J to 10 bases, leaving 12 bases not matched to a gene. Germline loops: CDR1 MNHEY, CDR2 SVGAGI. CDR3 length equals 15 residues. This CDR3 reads CASRRYPGQGVELFF. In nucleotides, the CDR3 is TGTGCCAGCAGACGCTATCCGGGACAGGGTGTGGAGCTGTTTTTT.

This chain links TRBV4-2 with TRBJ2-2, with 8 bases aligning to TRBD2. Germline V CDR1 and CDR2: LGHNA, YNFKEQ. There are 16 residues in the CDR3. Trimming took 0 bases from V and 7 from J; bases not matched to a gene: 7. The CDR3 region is CASSQDGTRANGELFF. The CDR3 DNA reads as TGTGCCAGCAGCCAAGACGGGACTAGAGCTAACGGGGAGCTGTTTTTT.

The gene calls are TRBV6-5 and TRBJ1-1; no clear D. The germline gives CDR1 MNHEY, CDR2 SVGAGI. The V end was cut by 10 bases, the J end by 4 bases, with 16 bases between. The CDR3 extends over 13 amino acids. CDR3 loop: CATIGKAGTEAFF. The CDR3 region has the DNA TGTGCCACTATAGGGAAAGCGGGCACTGAAGCTTTCTTT.

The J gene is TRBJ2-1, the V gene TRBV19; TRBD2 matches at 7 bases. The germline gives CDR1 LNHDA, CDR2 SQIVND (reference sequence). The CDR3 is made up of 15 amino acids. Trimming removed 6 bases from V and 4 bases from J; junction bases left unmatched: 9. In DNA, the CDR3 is TGTGCCAGTAGAGTGATGTCTAGCGGTTACAATGAGCAGTTCTTC. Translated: CASRVMSSGYNEQFF.

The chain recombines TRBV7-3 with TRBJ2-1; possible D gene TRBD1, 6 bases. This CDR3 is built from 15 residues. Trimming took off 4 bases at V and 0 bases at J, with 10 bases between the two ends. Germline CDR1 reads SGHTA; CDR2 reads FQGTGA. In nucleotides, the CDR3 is TGTGCCAGCAGCTACCACAGGGCCTCCTACAATGAGCAGTTCTTC. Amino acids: CASSYHRASYNEQFF.

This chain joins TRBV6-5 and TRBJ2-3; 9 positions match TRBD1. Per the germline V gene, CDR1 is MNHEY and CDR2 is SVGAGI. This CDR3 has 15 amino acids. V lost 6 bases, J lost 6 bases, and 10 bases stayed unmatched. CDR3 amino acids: CASSPADRGEDTQYF. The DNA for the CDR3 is TGTGCCAGCAGCCCCGCGGACAGGGGAGAGGATACGCAGTATTTT.